The entry below gives a single T cell receptor (beta chain) sequence along with its context. The specificity of this receptor is unknown. No per-base quality is available; no much larger clone lies one base away. The data are from a study of T cell responses to AZD1222 COVID-19 vaccine listed by TCRdb under 2021. For the study in its entirety: Because spike-specific TCR depth and breadth did not differ between the two schedules, AZD1222 recipients who got a second dose at roughly 4 weeks were pooled with those who got a second dose at roughly 12 weeks. TCR sequencing was performed for roughly 250 trial participants, of whom roughly 200 were given two doses of AZD1222 and about 25 were given two doses of MenACWY control vaccine. Trial participants were enrolled into age subgroups of 18-55, 56-69 and 70-plus years, which contained about 150, 28 and 57 TCR-sequenced participants, respectively.

This specimen's time point label, per the study, means: baseline before first vaccination. Vaccinee samples came from UK trials COV001 and COV002, including a single-blind randomized controlled phase 2/3 trial of AZD1222 (ChAdOx1 nCoV-19) in healthy adults. Trial participant PBMC samples were collected at day 0 and day 28 after the second dose for TCRbeta chain sequencing. Via the germline V gene, CDR1 is MNHEY and CDR2 SVGAGI. The CDR3 covers 14 residues, taking in both the cysteine and the phenylalanine. Only the CDR3 region is kept as DNA, spanning 42 bases read in frame from base 1. Trimming removed 6 bases from V and 9 bases from J, leaving 15 bases between the germline ends. The CDR3 regions of human TCRbeta chains were analyzed by immunosequencing. As for the authors' bioinformatics: TCRs in the repertoires were matched against a reference library of SARS-CoV-2-specific TCRs that had been generated with the MIRA antigen-specificity platform. Breadth was defined as the fraction of unique TCRs that were SARS-CoV-2-associated, and depth was defined as the fraction of total T cells that were SARS-CoV-2-associated. Using the MIRA data, each spike-specific TCR was assigned both to the spike region to which the TCR was reactive and to a CD4 or CD8 class. Log10-transformed breadth and depth values were compared by one-way ANOVA with Sidak's multiple comparisons tests. Imported from immuneACCESS, the table was reduced by TCRdb to in-frame sequences with V and J called. These copies leave out some clones; in studies compared against another copy, an unresolved V gene accounts for under half, and the cause of the remainder is not known. D and trimming come from the DNA, and the V and J calls and clone size come from that table. In this sample the table shows 150,000 to 200,000 clones, over 90% of which occur a single time. The ten largest clones add up to roughly 3.8% of the sample.

Findings and caveats that apply to the study as a whole: Because no samples from the day 14 peak response were available, repertoires could be characterized only after the peak T cell response. Most participants were white British and females outnumbered males, and the authors suggested that clonal diversity may have been underestimated. Epitopes outside the regions mutated in the B.1.351 and B.1.1.7 variants were reportedly recognized by nearly half of the unique spike-specific TCRs. Spike-specific TCR breadth and depth rose significantly after two AZD1222 doses compared with day 0 and with MenACWY recipients. Conclusions about previously exposed vaccinees were limited because only six AZD1222 recipients were SARS-CoV-2 seropositive at baseline. The 56-69-year group was small, and its depth increase did not reach significance, likely because of low power. Vaccine-associated CD4 TCRs spanned the whole spike protein, with dominant responses in regions 160-218 and 743-854.

This receptor chain uses TRBV6-5 and TRBJ1-6; no confident D gene assignment can be made. This clonotype was sampled from an adult in good health. Sequences were derived from peripheral blood, sampled on day 0 of AZD1222 vaccination. DNA sequence: TGTGCCAGCAGAAACGTTGAGTCGTTTTCACCCCTCCACTTT. Protein translation: CASRNVESFSPLHF.